The text below deals with one TCR beta chain. CDR3 length equals 15 residues. Trimming cost V 4 bases and J 4 bases; bases outside gene matches: 8. Germline V CDR1 and CDR2: MDHEN, SYDVKM. The data were obtained in a study of blood T cell repertoires in COVID-19. About the study: From the United States, Italy and Spain came samples of acute and convalescent COVID-19. PBMCs, B-cell-depleted T cells, or T cells provided the cDNA or gDNA that made up the material.

Methods used by the authors: Amplification with reference gene primers provided the estimates of nucleated cell counts. Only in-frame clones appear in the TCRdb table, and some are missing; sequencing was by immunoSEQ multiplex PCR. The V and J calls and clone size are taken from that table; D and trimming were inferred from the DNA. This sample carries 150,000 to 200,000 clones, around 90% of them seen once, and the ten largest clones take 0.45% to 0.65%. Sequenced material: peripheral blood. The sequence was obtained from a man aged 50 to 59 with acute or convalescent COVID-19. This rearrangement joins TRBV28 to TRBJ2-3; 7 bases match TRBD2. The DNA of the CDR3 is TGTGCCAGCAGTTCGGGGGGAAGTGGATCAGATACGCAGTATTTT. Translation gives CASSSGGSGSDTQYF.